The present T cell receptor beta chain was sequenced within a study of post-analysis software for immune sequencing data. Study overall: Included courses were relapsing-remitting and secondary progressive multiple sclerosis; progressive-relapsing multiple sclerosis was also included.

Study-level findings and limits: Normalized Chao1 diversity was significantly lower in multiple sclerosis patients than in controls. Included in a set of several TRBV segments more frequent in patients than controls were TRBV5-6, TRBV5-1 and TRBV20-1. Strong co-clustering by F measure linked samples that shared a preparation batch.

With respect to this clonotype: As yet, its antigen is unknown. Just one base apart from a much larger clone, this may be a read error.

Germline values: CDR1 SGHVS, CDR2 FNYEAQ. The ends lost 3 bases at V and 13 bases at J; junction bases unmatched: 12. This CDR3 has 14 amino acids. Researchers reported that TCR beta cDNA libraries carried unique molecular identifiers. TCRdb used MiXCR to reprocess the PCR reads, holding one entry per CDR3 protein. Here the sample spans approximately 160,000 distinct CDR3 sequences, 30% being singletons. This rearrangement joins TRBV7-6 to TRBJ2-1; 7 nucleotides agree with TRBD2. The sequencing input was blood. The TCR originated in a girl between 5 and 17 years old with multiple sclerosis. CDR3 coding DNA: TGTGCCAGCAGCTTGGGGATAGCTGGGGAGGGTCAGTTCTTC. Amino acids: CASSLGIAGEGQFF. Filled out from reference TRBV7-6 and TRBJ2-1, the complete variable domain reads GAGVSQSPRYKVTKRGQDVALRCDPISGHVSLYWYRQALGQGPEFLTYFNYEAQQDKSGLPNDRFSAERPEGSISTLTIQRTEQRDSAMYRCASSLGIAGEGQFFGPGTRLTVL.